The 10 T cell receptor beta chains presented below share a single source sample, sequenced in a study of spatial heterogeneity in lung cancer. Via MiXCR, TCRdb re-called the 5' RACE reads, giving one row per CDR3 protein. Of more than 20,000 distinct CDR3 sequences detected, about 4.5% appear once; the ten largest clones hold 30% to 35%. Time point: sample taken at primary tumor resection. Whole RNA was taken from tumor, nontumor lung or frozen PBMC; it was then sequenced unsorted. The sample consisted of PBMCs, taken at surgery. The receptors come from a male donor with early-stage non-small cell lung cancer.

This clonotype was recorded at least ten times. The V call is TRBV27, the J call TRBJ2-2, with D possibly TRBD1 on 6 matching bases. Trimming left V 0 bases short and J 5 bases short, with 16 bases between. The V gene's germline CDR1 is MNHEY and CDR2 SMNVEV (reference sequence). The CDR3 is 17 residues long. CDR3 bases: TGTGCCAGCAGTTTATCGAAAGGGGGAGTAGGAACCGGGGAGCTGTTTTTT. Protein product: CASSLSKGGVGTGELFF.

This sequence joins TRBV5-5 and TRBJ2-5; D is uncertain. There are 14 residues in the CDR3. Trimming shortened V by 0 bases and J by 1 base, and 7 bases separated the two germline ends. CDR1 is SGHKS and CDR2 is YYEKEE in the germline V gene (reference sequence). CDR3 nucleotide sequence: TGTGCCAGCAGCTTGGTTCTCAGCCAAGAGACCCAGTACTTC. It yields the protein CASSLVLSQETQYF. Looking up the rest from reference TRBV5-5 and TRBJ2-5 gives the full variable domain: DAGVTQSPTHLIKTRGQQVTLRCSPISGHKSVSWYQQVLGQGPQFIFQYYEKEERGRGNFPDRFSARQFPNYSSELNVNALLLGDSALYLCASSLVLSQETQYFGPGTRLLVL.

This clonotype was seen at least ten times. This rearrangement joins TRBV7-8 to TRBJ1-1, with D unclear. Germline CDR1 SGHVS, CDR2 FQNEAQ. Trimming stripped 5 bases from V and 0 bases from J, with 13 bases between. CDR3 length: 15 amino acids. The CDR3 reads CASSPLTGVNTEAFF. The DNA for the CDR3 is TGTGCCAGCAGCCCCCTTACCGGAGTGAACACTGAAGCTTTCTTT.

This clonotype has ten or more counts. The genes are TRBV18 and TRBJ2-3, with D possibly TRBD2 on 6 matching bases. Between the trimmed V and J ends, which lost 1 base and 1 base, there was a span of 15 bases. Per the germline V gene, CDR1 is KGHSH and CDR2 is LQKENI. This CDR3 has 17 amino acids. As DNA, the CDR3 is TGTGCCAGCTCACCACGGAGGGCAGGAACCCGCACAGATACGCAGTATTTT. Protein: CASSPRRAGTRTDTQYF.

This clonotype showed up many times. The chain uses TRBV7-2 and TRBJ2-4; D gene ambiguous. V gave up 6 bases and J gave up 1 base, with 16 bases separating them. Germline CDR1 SGHTA, CDR2 FQGNSA. The CDR3 runs to 16 residues. This CDR3 is CASSPFPLRAKNIQYF. DNA of the CDR3: TGTGCCAGCAGTCCATTTCCCCTTAGGGCCAAAAACATTCAGTACTTC.

In this sample, this clonotype turned up many times. V and J are TRBV7-3 and TRBJ1-1; no definite D call. Germline V gene sequence: CDR1 SGHTA, CDR2 FQGTGA. The length of the CDR3 is 13 residues. The ends were cut back, 2 bases at V and 1 base at J, with 5 bases in the middle. The CDR3 sequence: CASSLGENTEAFF. The CDR3 DNA reads TGTGCCAGCAGCTTAGGCGAGAACACTGAAGCTTTCTTT. The full variable domain, completed using reference TRBV7-3 and TRBJ1-1, is GAGVSQTPSNKVTEKGKYVELRCDPISGHTALYWYRQSLGQGPEFLIYFQGTGAADDSGLPNDRFFAVRPEGSVSTLKIQRTERGDSAVYLCASSLGENTEAFFGQGTRLTVV.

The chain uses TRBV5-1 and TRBJ2-7; D possibly uses TRBD1 or TRBD2 (6 bases each). Germline-derived CDR1 and CDR2 are SGHRS and YFSETQ. The CDR3 extends over 14 amino acids. V shed 0 bases and J shed 7 bases, with 14 bases lying between them. The CDR3 spells CASSLAIGGREQYF. The CDR3 DNA is TGCGCCAGCAGCTTGGCGATTGGGGGGCGTGAGCAGTACTTC. The complete variable domain, with remaining parts taken from reference TRBV5-1 and TRBJ2-7, reads KAGVTQTPRYLIKTRGQQVTLSCSPISGHRSVSWYQQTPGQGLQFLFEYFSETQRNKGNFPGRFSGRQFSNSRSEMNVSTLELGDSALYLCASSLAIGGREQYFGPGTRLTVT.

The J gene is TRBJ1-6, the V gene TRBV30; 12 bases agree with TRBD1. The CDR3 totals 16 residues. V dropped 5 bases and J dropped 7; count of bases not matched to a gene: 9. In germline, CDR1 is GTSNPN, CDR2 SVGIG (reference sequence). CDR3 sequence reads: CAWLDRDRGLNSPLHF. The CDR3 bases are TGTGCCTGGCTCGACCGGGACAGGGGGCTCAATTCACCCCTCCACTTT.

This clonotype was recorded at least ten times. CDR3 coding DNA: TGTGCCAGCAGCTTCTCGGACAGGGGTTTAGCCGGGGAGCTGTTTTTT. Its protein is CASSFSDRGLAGELFF. J is TRBJ2-2 and V is TRBV7-8, with 9 nucleotides matching TRBD1. This CDR3 spans 16 amino acids. The germline gives CDR1 SGHVS, CDR2 FQNEAQ. The junction had 8 bases not matched to a gene; V was cut back by 3 bases and J by 6 bases.

This chain connects TRBV19 to TRBJ2-3; 11 positions match TRBD2. V gave up 10 bases and J gave up 0 bases; unmatched junction bases: 3. The CDR3 runs 14 residues. Germline CDR1 LNHDA, CDR2 SQIVND (reference sequence). CDR3 region: CATRLAGSTDTQYF. The CDR3 nucleotides are TGTGCCACCAGACTAGCGGGAAGCACAGATACGCAGTATTTT.